The T cell receptor (beta chain) described here comes from a study of T cell repertoires in cytomegalovirus infection. Study context: CMV epitopes in the study were HLA-C-restricted (recently identified) and HLA-B-restricted (well studied). Indicated by public TCR beta signatures were CMV infection and matching HLA type. Study results and caveats: Dominating the ex vivo response were TCR beta clonotypes that were CMV-specific and HLA-C-restricted.

One entry per CDR3 protein, called by TCRdb with MiXCR from the reads. The table shows 830,000 or so distinct CDR3 sequences, with 30% to 35% occurring only once. Worth noting for this clonotype: Antigen unknown.

CDR3 length: 19 residues. Germline CDR1 SGHTA, CDR2 FQGNSA. The J segment lost 1 base and the V segment lost 3 bases, leaving 15 bases of the junction unmatched. Here the sequenced sample was cultured CD8+ T cells from PBMCs, taken from culture after CMV antigen stimulation. This chain joins TRBV7-2 and TRBJ2-3; 8 nucleotides agree with TRBD1. The receptor's source is a human donor in good health (CMV status not recorded). Some clones in this sample may be carry-over from other donors' samples. The CDR3 DNA is TGTGCCAGCAGCTTCCGGCCCAAGGACAGGGTGGGGGGCACAGATACGCAGTATTTT. Amino acid sequence: CASSFRPKDRVGGTDTQYF.